This TCR beta chain is drawn from a study of T cells in women clearing cervical HPV infection. The CDR3 has 13 residues. Trimming took 2 bases from V and 6 from J, leaving 10 bases between them. With respect to this clone: Read sequence stops 3 residues before the CDR3 end, and the germline J gene provides the missing end.

Assay used: immunoSEQ multiplex PCR; TCRdb lists only in-frame clones, some missing. This repertoire includes around 22,000 clones. This clonotype originated in a woman between 18 and 70 years old with a cervical HPV16 infection that either progressed to CIN3+ or cleared (not recorded which). The specimen sequenced was blood buffy coat. This chain uses TRBV12-3 or TRBV12-4 with TRBJ1-2; maybe TRBD1 (6 bases). The DNA read from the CDR3 is TGTGCCAGCAGTTTATGGAGGGACAATGGC. Residues: CASSLWRDNG. The entire CDR3 reads CASSLWRDNGYTF.